The 19 T cell receptor beta chains reported below all come from one sample, sequenced in a study of blood T cell repertoires in COVID-19. Sequencing used immunoSEQ multiplex PCR; TCRdb keeps in-frame clones, though not all of them. The sample includes about 160,000 clones, approximately 79% of them seen just once. The material sequenced was peripheral blood. These receptors were obtained from a woman in her sixties with COVID-19, enrolled during active disease.

The rearrangement uses TRBV5-4 and TRBJ1-1; the match to TRBD1 covers 8 bases. The CDR3 covers 14 residues. V lost 4 bases to trimming and J lost 0 bases; unmatched junction nucleotides: 2. Per the germline V gene, CDR1 is SGHNT and CDR2 is YYREEE (reference sequence). The chain's CDR3 is CASSPGGLNTEAFF. The CDR3 DNA reads TGTGCCAGCAGCCCAGGGGGCCTGAACACTGAAGCTTTCTTT.

This chain connects TRBV19 to TRBJ2-2; 7 bases align to TRBD2. Trimming cost V 5 bases and J 4 bases; bases outside gene matches: 10. Looked up from germline, CDR1 is LNHDA and CDR2 is SQIVND (reference sequence). CDR3 length equals 16 residues. This CDR3 is CASSPGRGYVTGELFF. The CDR3 DNA sequence: TGTGCCAGTAGTCCGGGGAGGGGATATGTCACCGGGGAGCTGTTTTTT.

The V and J genes are TRBV7-2 and TRBJ2-7, with a possible D match to TRBD2 (5 bases). Germline CDR1 is SGHTA and CDR2 is FQGNSA. CDR3 size: 12 residues. Trimming shortened V by 1 base and J by 6 bases, and 7 bases separated the two germline ends. CDR3 protein: CASSLVTSEQYF. CDR3 coding DNA: TGTGCCAGCAGCTTAGTCACTAGCGAGCAGTACTTC.

This chain joins TRBV28 and TRBJ1-2; 8 nucleotides align to TRBD1. The CDR3 extends over 14 amino acids. The ends lost 4 bases at V and 7 bases at J; junction bases unmatched: 8. Per germline, CDR1 MDHEN and CDR2 SYDVKM. CDR3 coding DNA: TGTGCCAGCAGTTACGGACAGGGTGAAAGTGGCTACACCTTC. Translating gives CASSYGQGESGYTF.

Only one count was recorded for this clone. The V and J genes are TRBV7-3 and TRBJ2-2; 8 bases are shared with TRBD1. Germline CDR1 and CDR2: SGHTA and FQGTGA. The CDR3 runs to 17 residues. J lost 1 base, V lost 0 bases, and 4 bases had no gene match. CDR3 sequence: CASSLTTGGWNTGELFF. The DNA of the CDR3 is TGTGCCAGCAGCTTAACAACAGGGGGTTGGAACACCGGGGAGCTGTTTTTT.

The chain carries TRBV11-2 and TRBJ2-1; D unclear. The V gene lost 3 bases and the J gene lost 8 bases, with 14 bases spanning the gap. Germline CDR1 reads SGHAT; CDR2 reads FQNNGV. The CDR3 covers 14 residues. The CDR3 protein is CASSFDPRVDEQFF. CDR3 coding DNA: TGTGCCAGCAGCTTCGACCCTAGAGTGGATGAGCAGTTCTTC. Based on the CDR3 plus reference TRBV11-2 and TRBJ2-1, the full variable domain is EAGVAQSPRYKIIEKRQSVAFWCNPISGHATLYWYQQILGQGPKLLIQFQNNGVVDDSQLPKDRFSAERLKGVDSTLKIQPAKLEDSAVYLCASSFDPRVDEQFFGPGTRLTVL.

This CDR3 is CASSQPRTLSSGNTIYF. The CDR3 DNA sequence: TGTGCCAGCAGCCAACCCCGGACTCTTAGCTCTGGAAACACCATATATTTT. V usage is TRBV3-1 (or the pseudogene TRBV3-2) and J usage is TRBJ1-3; the D is unclear. The V gene's germline CDR1 is LGHDT and CDR2 YNNKEL (reference sequence). The CDR3 is 17 amino acids. With 2 bases removed from V and 0 bases from J, the gap between germline ends came to 14 bases.

This chain joins TRBV5-1 and TRBJ2-2; 7 nucleotides match TRBD1. The CDR3 length is 14 residues. V lost 5 bases to trimming and J lost 6 bases; unmatched junction nucleotides: 7. CDR1 is SGHRS and CDR2 is YFSETQ in the germline V gene. The CDR3 sequence: CASRERQGAGELFF. The CDR3 nucleotides are TGCGCCAGCAGAGAAAGACAGGGCGCCGGGGAGCTGTTTTTT.

This chain uses TRBV7-9 with TRBJ2-7; 8 nucleotides agree with TRBD1. This CDR3 contains 15 residues. Germline assignment: CDR1 SEHNR and CDR2 FQNEAQ (reference sequence). The J segment lost 5 bases and the V segment lost 5 bases, leaving 11 bases of the junction unmatched. The DNA of the CDR3 is TGTGCCAGCAGCCGTGGACAGGGTGTTGTGCACGAGCAGTACTTC. Translating gives CASSRGQGVVHEQYF. Looking up the rest from reference TRBV7-9 and TRBJ2-7 gives the full variable domain: DTGVSQNPRHKITKRGQNVTFRCDPISEHNRLYWYRQTLGQGPEFLTYFQNEAQLEKSRLLSDRFSAERPKGSFSTLEIQRTEQGDSAMYLCASSRGQGVVHEQYFGPGTRLTVT.

V usage is TRBV5-1 and J usage is TRBJ1-1; TRBD1 is a possible D gene (5 bases). V dropped 4 bases and J dropped 1 base, with 14 bases sitting between them. The CDR3 contains 15 residues. From germline, CDR1 is SGHRS and CDR2 YFSETQ. The CDR3 region is CASSRQGNGNTEAFF. Here the CDR3 DNA reads TGCGCCAGCAGCCGTCAGGGTAACGGGAACACTGAAGCTTTCTTT.

The chain recombines TRBV5-1 with TRBJ1-1, with 10 nucleotides matching TRBD1. From germline, CDR1 is SGHRS and CDR2 YFSETQ. Germline trimming cut 1 base from V and 1 base from J; bases unmatched to any gene: 7. This CDR3 contains 17 residues. CDR3 region: CASSLWGTGDANTEAFF. CDR3 DNA: TGCGCCAGCAGCTTGTGGGGGACAGGGGACGCGAACACTGAAGCTTTCTTT. The full variable domain, rest sourced from reference TRBV5-1 and TRBJ1-1, is KAGVTQTPRYLIKTRGQQVTLSCSPISGHRSVSWYQQTPGQGLQFLFEYFSETQRNKGNFPGRFSGRQFSNSRSEMNVSTLELGDSALYLCASSLWGTGDANTEAFFGQGTRLTVV.

Notes on this clone: The same CDR3 arises from other DNA sequences in this sample as well. The rearrangement uses TRBV7-2 and TRBJ2-5; TRBD2 might be the D (5 bases). The CDR3 has 14 amino acids. Per the germline V gene, CDR1 is SGHTA and CDR2 is FQGNSA. V was cut by 5 bases and J by 3 bases, with 13 bases left in between. The CDR3 DNA follows: TGTGCCAGCAGCCTCTGGACTCGGGAAGAGACCCAGTACTTC. Translating it yields CASSLWTREETQYF. The whole variable domain, filled in from reference TRBV7-2 and TRBJ2-5, reads GAGVSQSPSNKVTEKGKDVELRCDPISGHTALYWYRQSLGQGLEFLIYFQGNSAPDKSGLPSDRFSAERTGGSVSTLTIQRTQQEDSAVYLCASSLWTREETQYFGPGTRLLVL.

This clone has just a few counts. The chain links TRBV11-2 to TRBJ2-3; a weak D match, TRBD2 (5 bases). The V end lost 4 bases, the J end lost 9 bases, and 20 bases lay between the germline ends. Germline V gene data show CDR1 as SGHAT and CDR2 as FQNNGV. This CDR3 comprises 15 residues. DNA for the CDR3: TGTGCCAGCAGCTCAGGAGGAGGAACCGGGCAGACGCAGTATTTT. Translated, it gives CASSSGGGTGQTQYF.

This rearrangement joins TRBV4-3 to TRBJ2-3; 14 bases are shared with TRBD2. The CDR3 spans 18 residues. J lost 3 bases, V lost 0 bases, and 5 bases had no gene match. Germline lookup yields CDR1 LGHNA and CDR2 YSLEER. The CDR3 region has the DNA TGCGCCAGCAGCCAAGACTCCGGGACTAGCGGGAGAACAGATACGCAGTATTTT. It codes for CASSQDSGTSGRTDTQYF.

This clone has just a few counts. The chain uses TRBV7-9 and TRBJ1-2; no firm D call. The CDR3 totals 14 residues. V gave up 2 bases and J gave up 6 bases, with 13 bases separating them. CDR1 and CDR2 (germline): SEHNR, FQNEAQ (reference sequence). The chain's CDR3 is CASSLSQSTHGYTF. The CDR3 DNA reads as TGTGCCAGCAGCTTAAGTCAATCAACTCATGGCTACACCTTC.

V gene TRBV4-3 combines with J gene TRBJ2-3, with 8 bases that match TRBD2. The CDR3 has 16 residues. CDR1 LGHNA and CDR2 YSLEER come from the germline V gene. After removal of 4 bases from V and 0 bases from J, the junction contained 6 bases not matched to a gene. The chain's CDR3 is CASSPGGVSSTDTQYF. The CDR3 nucleotides are TGCGCCAGCAGCCCCGGGGGGGTTTCGAGCACAGATACGCAGTATTTT.

This clone was detected only a few times. The chain carries TRBV6-5 and TRBJ2-3, with 9 bases that match TRBD1. Germline assignment: CDR1 MNHEY and CDR2 SVGAGI. The length of the CDR3 is 15 residues. The V segment lost 6 bases and the J segment 1 base; nucleotides outside the gene matches: 5. This chain's CDR3 is CASRVRDRGTDTQYF. The CDR3 bases are TGTGCCAGCAGAGTCCGGGACAGGGGCACAGATACGCAGTATTTT.

V usage is TRBV29-1 and J usage is TRBJ2-2; 9 positions match TRBD1. Per the germline V gene, CDR1 is SQVTM and CDR2 is ANQGSEA. The length of the CDR3 is 16 residues. The ends lost 6 bases at V and 5 bases at J; junction bases unmatched: 13. For the CDR3, the DNA is TGCAGCGTCACTACCACACAGGGGGCAGGAACCGGGGAGCTGTTTTTT. This encodes CSVTTTQGAGTGELFF.

This clone was seen ten or more times. The chain combines TRBV20-1 with TRBJ2-5, with 9 bases identical to TRBD2. Germline V gene sequence: CDR1 DFQATT, CDR2 SNEGSKA (reference sequence). Trimming at V came to 3 bases and at J to 1 base, leaving 3 bases not matched to a gene. There are 14 residues in the CDR3. The DNA of the CDR3 is TGCAGTGCTAGTGGCGGGGGGGCCCAAGAGACCCAGTACTTC. Its protein product is CSASGGGAQETQYF.